This entry lists 16 T cell receptor beta chains sequenced from one sample in a study of blood T cell repertoires in COVID-19. Only in-frame clones appear in the TCRdb table, and some are missing; sequencing was by immunoSEQ multiplex PCR. The sample contains approximately 100,000 clones, 84% of which appear only once. The material sequenced was peripheral blood. These TCRs come from a woman aged 80 or over with active or convalescent COVID-19.

This chain connects TRBV18 to TRBJ1-1; D might be TRBD1 (5 bases). Germline V gives CDR1 KGHSH, CDR2 LQKENI. V was shortened by 0 bases and J by 8 bases, with 19 bases between the two germline ends. The CDR3 is made up of 16 amino acids. CDR3 protein: CASSPPTGDGREEAFF. The CDR3 DNA is TGTGCCAGCTCACCACCTACAGGTGATGGTCGTGAGGAAGCTTTCTTT. Together with reference TRBV18 and TRBJ1-1, the CDR3 gives the full variable domain: NAGVMQNPRHLVRRRGQEARLRCSPMKGHSHVYWYRQLPEEGLKFMVYLQKENIIDESGMPKERFSAEFPKEGPSILRIQQVVRGDSAAYFCASSPPTGDGREEAFFGQGTRLTVV.

This clone was picked up a small number of times. The chain recombines TRBV6-1 with TRBJ2-3; 10 bases are a match to TRBD2. The J segment lost 2 bases and the V segment lost 4 bases, leaving 15 bases of the junction unmatched. CDR3 length equals 19 residues. The germline V gene encodes CDR1 MNHNS and CDR2 SASEGT. For the CDR3, the DNA is TGTGCCAGCAGTGTAGCTAGCGGGAGCTCCACCCTAGCCACAGATACGCAGTATTTT. Its protein product is CASSVASGSSTLATDTQYF.

The chain employs TRBV5-1 and TRBJ1-1; tentatively, D is TRBD1 (5 bases). The germline V gene has CDR1 SGHRS and CDR2 YFSETQ. This CDR3 region has 15 residues. V lost 5 bases, J lost 3 bases, and 17 bases lay in between. This chain's CDR3 is CASRNRGGADTEAFF. In nucleotides, the CDR3 is TGCGCCAGCAGAAACCGTGGAGGGGCGGACACTGAAGCTTTCTTT. The complete variable domain, with remaining parts taken from reference TRBV5-1 and TRBJ1-1, reads KAGVTQTPRYLIKTRGQQVTLSCSPISGHRSVSWYQQTPGQGLQFLFEYFSETQRNKGNFPGRFSGRQFSNSRSEMNVSTLELGDSALYLCASRNRGGADTEAFFGQGTRLTVV.

This clone was seen once. The chain carries TRBV21-1 and TRBJ2-1; TRBD2, the table's D call, lacks a check against the DNA. TRBV21-1 is a pseudogene locus. The CDR3 is made up of 17 amino acids. CDR3 sequence: CASSKRGVAGPYNEQFF. The CDR3 bases are TGTGCCAGCAGCAAGAGGGGGGTAGCGGGACCATACAATGAGCAGTTCTTC.

J is TRBJ1-5 and V is TRBV5-6, with D uncertain. Germline CDR1 SGHDT, CDR2 YYEEEE. Trimming took 0 bases from V and 3 from J, leaving 4 bases between them. This CDR3 is 13 amino acids long. CDR3 DNA: TGTGCCAGCAGCTTGGGGCCCAATCAGCCCCAGCATTTT. It is translated as CASSLGPNQPQHF.

This chain links TRBV2 with TRBJ2-1; TRBD2 agrees at 7 bases. The CDR3 covers 14 residues. V was clipped by 8 bases and J by 6 bases; unmatched bases: 10. The germline gives CDR1 SNHLY, CDR2 FYNNEI. CDR3 DNA sequence: TGTGCCAGCCTAGCGGAGTCTGGGGGCAATGAGCAGTTCTTC. As protein: CASLAESGGNEQFF.

J is TRBJ2-7 and V is TRBV14, with D perhaps TRBD2 (5 bases). V lost 2 bases and J 2 bases, leaving 10 bases between the germline ends. Germline loops: CDR1 SGHDN, CDR2 FVKESK. CDR3 size: 14 residues. CDR3 loop: CASSQRGLTYEQYF. In DNA, the CDR3 is TGTGCCAGCAGCCAACGAGGGCTTACCTACGAGCAGTACTTC.

The V gene is TRBV28, the J gene TRBJ1-2; the match to TRBD1 covers 8 bases. CDR1 is MDHEN and CDR2 is SYDVKM in the germline V gene. CDR3 length: 15 residues. V trimming: 5 bases; J trimming: 1 base; junction bases outside the gene matches: 6. This chain's CDR3 is CASSPGGRFNYGYTF. CDR3 coding DNA: TGTGCCAGCAGTCCAGGGGGCCGTTTTAACTATGGCTACACCTTC.

This chain uses TRBV11-2 with TRBJ2-2, with TRBD1 identical over 11 bases. CDR1 SGHAT and CDR2 FQNNGV come from the germline V gene. The CDR3 sequence is 18 residues long. V shed 4 bases and J 1 base; nucleotides not matched to a gene: 8. In nucleotides, the CDR3 is TGTGCCAGCAGCTCGAGGACAGGGGGCGCCGGGAACACCGGGGAGCTGTTTTTT. Translated: CASSSRTGGAGNTGELFF. Combining the CDR3 with reference TRBV11-2 and TRBJ2-2 gives the whole variable domain EAGVAQSPRYKIIEKRQSVAFWCNPISGHATLYWYQQILGQGPKLLIQFQNNGVVDDSQLPKDRFSAERLKGVDSTLKIQPAKLEDSAVYLCASSSRTGGAGNTGELFFGEGSRLTVL.

V gene TRBV15 combines with J gene TRBJ2-7, with D hard to call. Germline CDR1 and CDR2: LNHNV and YYDKDF (reference sequence). V was trimmed by 0 bases and J by 0 bases, leaving 12 bases between them. This CDR3 spans 16 amino acids. This chain's CDR3 is CATSRDLGYSSYEQYF. In nucleotides, the CDR3 is TGTGCCACCAGCAGAGATCTCGGCTACAGCTCCTACGAGCAGTACTTC.

This chain uses TRBV10-1 with TRBJ2-3; a possible D gene is TRBD1 (5 bases). The CDR3 contains 14 residues. Between the trimmed V and J ends, which lost 0 bases and 5 bases, there was a span of 9 bases. Germline V gene lookup returns CDR1 WNHNN and CDR2 SYGVQD (reference sequence). The CDR3 bases are TGCGCCAGCAGTGAGTCCCCAGGGCAAGATACGCAGTATTTT. This sequence encodes CASSESPGQDTQYF.

The rearrangement uses TRBV5-1 and TRBJ2-7, with D perhaps TRBD2 (5 bases). In germline, CDR1 is SGHRS, CDR2 YFSETQ. This CDR3 contains 14 residues. Trimming cost V 3 bases and J 5 bases, with 15 bases left between them. CDR3 region: CASSSGGPQNEQYF. The CDR3 coding sequence is TGCGCCAGCAGCTCAGGAGGCCCTCAGAACGAGCAGTACTTC.

The J gene is TRBJ2-5, the V gene TRBV2; weak D call: TRBD2 (5 bases). The CDR3 sequence is 14 residues long. V was trimmed by 4 bases and J by 10 bases, leaving 19 bases between them. Germline V gene sequence: CDR1 SNHLY, CDR2 FYNNEI. The CDR3 here is CASSGETVQEGQYF. The CDR3 DNA is TGTGCCAGCAGTGGGGAAACAGTCCAAGAGGGCCAGTACTTC.

The genes are TRBV23-1 and TRBJ2-1, with TRBD2 matching 11 bases. TRBV23-1 is recorded as an ORF, its role being uncertain. V shed 8 bases, J shed 8 bases, and the junction held 8 bases outside the gene matches. The CDR3 sequence is 14 residues long. Here the CDR3 DNA reads TGCGCCAGCGTTAGCGGGAGGGCCTGGTATGAGCAGTTCTTC. Protein product: CASVSGRAWYEQFF.

The chain employs TRBV12-3 or TRBV12-4 and TRBJ2-7; 7 bases agree with TRBD2. V dropped 3 bases and J dropped 4; count of bases not matched to a gene: 3. The CDR3 length is 13 residues. This chain's CDR3 is CASSFPSGYEQYF. The CDR3 region has the DNA TGTGCCAGCAGTTTCCCTAGCGGATACGAGCAGTACTTC.

The chain couples TRBV9 to TRBJ1-2, with a weak D call TRBD1 (5 bases). The CDR3 extends over 15 amino acids. V was clipped by 0 bases and J by 2 bases, with 11 bases between them. Germline CDR1 reads SGDLS; CDR2 reads YYNGEE. CDR3 residues: CASSVALGVNYGYTF. The CDR3 region has the DNA TGTGCCAGCAGCGTAGCTTTAGGGGTAAACTATGGCTACACCTTC.